A single TCR beta chain is shown here with its context. The sample belongs to a study of blood T cell repertoires in COVID-19. At the level of the study: Samples came from the United States, Italy and Spain, spanning acute and convalescent COVID-19. The cDNA or gDNA used as material had been derived from T cells, B-cell-depleted T cells, or PBMCs.

V lost 4 bases, J lost 0 bases, and 6 bases lay in between. There are 14 residues in the CDR3. From germline, CDR1 is LGHNA and CDR2 YSLEER. In the authors' workflow: Amplification of reference gene primers was used by the study to estimate nucleated cell counts. Libraries were prepared by immunoSEQ multiplex PCR; TCRdb keeps only in-frame clonotypes and omits some of them. D and trimming come from the DNA, and the V and J calls and clone size come from that table. The sample contains 200,000 to 300,000 clones, 88% of which appear only once. The genes are TRBV4-3 and TRBJ1-4; D gene uncertain. Sequencing was performed on peripheral blood. The sequence was obtained from a human donor in a cohort sampled during active COVID-19. The CDR3 DNA reads TGCGCCAGCAGCCCGACACCAACTAATGAAAAACTGTTTTTT. Translated, it gives CASSPTPTNEKLFF.